What follows are 21 T cell receptor beta chains derived from one specimen sequenced in a study of T cell repertoires in cytomegalovirus infection. TCRdb reprocessed the reads via MiXCR and lists one record per CDR3 protein. The data hold over 450,000 distinct CDR3 sequences, with around 10% observed a single time. The sequencing input was PBMCs. The receptors here all came from a human donor in good health (CMV status not recorded). Some clones in this sample may be carry-over from other donors' samples.

This clonotype came up many times. This chain links TRBV7-2 with TRBJ1-6; the match to TRBD1 covers 7 bases. CDR3 length: 15 amino acids. Unmatched junction bases numbered 7, after V lost 4 bases and J lost 7 bases. Germline CDR1 SGHTA, CDR2 FQGNSA. This CDR3 reads CASSSMTGSNSPLHF. The CDR3 DNA is TGTGCCAGCAGCTCGATGACAGGGAGCAATTCACCCCTCCACTTT.

This sequence joins TRBV29-1 and TRBJ2-1; no definite D call. Germline values: CDR1 SQVTM, CDR2 ANQGSEA. The CDR3 consists of 13 residues. Trimming removed 4 bases from V and 3 bases from J, with 10 bases in between. DNA of the CDR3: TGCAGCGTTGGTCGCGTAGGCTACAATGAGCAGTTCTTC. This sequence encodes CSVGRVGYNEQFF.

This clonotype occurred a few times. The chain links TRBV29-1 to TRBJ2-5; possibly TRBD2 for D (5 bases). In germline, CDR1 is SQVTM, CDR2 ANQGSEA. V shed 7 bases and J shed 4 bases, with 16 bases lying between them. This CDR3 has 13 amino acids. DNA for the CDR3: TGCAGCGCCCCGGTAGGGAGTGGAGAGACCCAGTACTTC. Encoded protein: CSAPVGSGETQYF. Full variable domain (remainder filled in from reference TRBV29-1 and TRBJ2-5): SAVISQKPSRDICQRGTSLTIQCQVDSQVTMMFWYRQQPGQSLTLIATANQGSEATYESGFVIDKFPISRPNLTFSTLTVSNMSPEDSSIYLCSAPVGSGETQYFGPGTRLLVL.

This clonotype was picked up many times. This chain uses TRBV7-2 with TRBJ2-7; D is perhaps TRBD1 (5 bases). The CDR3 is 15 residues long. Trimming left V 4 bases short and J 2 bases short, with 15 bases between. Germline-derived CDR1 and CDR2 are SGHTA and FQGNSA. CDR3 protein: CASSSDRTQTYEQYF. CDR3 sequence (DNA): TGTGCCAGCAGCTCCGACAGAACCCAAACCTACGAGCAGTACTTC.

This chain uses TRBV19 with TRBJ1-6, with D tentatively TRBD1 (5 bases). Germline V gives CDR1 LNHDA, CDR2 SQIVND (reference sequence). The CDR3 extends over 15 amino acids. V was shortened by 7 bases and J by 7 bases, with 17 bases between the two germline ends. The CDR3 sequence: CASTSGDGVNSPLHF. CDR3 sequence (DNA): TGTGCCAGTACTTCCGGGGACGGGGTGAATTCACCCCTCCACTTT.

In this sample, this clonotype turned up a few times. J is TRBJ1-2 and V is TRBV12-5; 8 nucleotides match TRBD1. V shed 0 bases and J 2 bases; nucleotides not matched to a gene: 5. The germline CDR1 and CDR2 sequences are LGHNT and FRNRAP. This CDR3 has 16 amino acids. The CDR3 sequence: CASGLVRQGTNYGYTF. In DNA, the CDR3 is TGTGCTAGTGGTTTGGTCCGACAGGGGACCAACTATGGCTACACCTTC.

This clonotype was picked up many times. The J gene is TRBJ1-1, the V gene TRBV28; the D gene is possibly TRBD1 (5 bases). The germline V gene has CDR1 MDHEN and CDR2 SYDVKM. Trimming took 7 bases from V and 9 from J, leaving 27 bases between them. This CDR3 region has 16 residues. In nucleotides, the CDR3 is TGTGCCAGCATTAGAGTTGTGGCAGGGCCTAGTAGAAAAGCTTTCTTT. Amino acid sequence: CASIRVVAGPSRKAFF. The full variable domain, completed using reference TRBV28 and TRBJ1-1, is DVKVTQSSRYLVKRTGEKVFLECVQDMDHENMFWYRQDPGLGLRLIYFSYDVKMKEKGDIPEGYSVSREKKERFSLILESASTNQTSMYLCASIRVVAGPSRKAFFGQGTRLTVV.

The table lists this clonotype with many counts. The J gene is TRBJ2-1, the V gene TRBV6-2 or TRBV6-3; D is perhaps TRBD1 or TRBD2 (5 bases each). There are 14 residues in the CDR3. Germline CDR1 and CDR2: MNHEY and SVGEGT. V lost 8 bases and J lost 5, with 16 bases in between. This CDR3 is CASFSLGENNEQFF. In DNA form, the CDR3 reads TGTGCCAGCTTTTCGTTAGGGGAGAACAATGAGCAGTTCTTC.

This clonotype has at least ten counts. The chain combines TRBV12-3 or TRBV12-4 with TRBJ1-4, with unresolved D. The CDR3 length is 14 residues. V was cut by 3 bases and J by 8 bases, with 13 bases left in between. CDR3 nucleotides: TGTGCCAGCAGTTTCCCGGGAAGCAAGGAAAAACTGTTTTTT. The encoded protein is CASSFPGSKEKLFF.

This clonotype was observed a few times. The chain combines TRBV5-5 with TRBJ2-2; TRBD2 agrees at 8 bases. CDR3 length equals 16 residues. Losses at the gene ends were 1 base for V and 1 base for J; bases not matched to a gene: 3. CDR1 SGHKS and CDR2 YYEKEE come from the germline V gene (reference sequence). In DNA form, the CDR3 reads TGTGCCAGCAGCTTGTACGCGGGGGGGAACACCGGGGAGCTGTTTTTT. Its protein product is CASSLYAGGNTGELFF.

This clonotype was recorded many times. This chain uses TRBV6-5 with TRBJ2-3; D might be TRBD1 (5 bases). From germline, CDR1 is MNHEY and CDR2 SVGAGI. V dropped 0 bases and J dropped 6 bases, with 13 bases sitting between them. The CDR3 contains 15 residues. Here the CDR3 reads CASSYSKRRVDTQYF. The DNA of the CDR3 is TGTGCCAGCAGTTACTCGAAGCGCAGGGTGGATACGCAGTATTTT.

This chain joins TRBV20-1 and TRBJ1-4; TRBD1 matches at 9 bases. Germline values: CDR1 DFQATT, CDR2 SNEGSKA (reference sequence). Losses at the gene ends were 6 bases for V and 8 bases for J; bases not matched to a gene: 10. The length of the CDR3 is 14 residues. The DNA for the CDR3 is TGCAGTGCAAAAATGACAGGGGGGGCGGAAAAACTGTTTTTT. Its protein is CSAKMTGGAEKLFF.

This clonotype turned up a few times. The chain uses TRBV29-1 and TRBJ2-3; possible D gene TRBD2, 5 bases. V was pared by 5 bases and J by 3 bases, with 15 bases between. Germline V gene data show CDR1 as SQVTM and CDR2 as ANQGSEA. The CDR3 is 14 amino acids. The CDR3 reads CSVLDSRGTDTQYF. The CDR3 nucleotides are TGCAGCGTTTTGGACTCACGCGGTACAGATACGCAGTATTTT.

Many counts were recorded for this clonotype. The gene calls are TRBV6-5 and TRBJ2-7; D uncertain. Trimming shortened V by 0 bases and J by 7 bases, and 7 bases separated the two germline ends. CDR3 length: 12 amino acids. Germline V gene data show CDR1 as MNHEY and CDR2 as SVGAGI. The CDR3 sequence is CASSYSLGEQYF. The CDR3 DNA sequence: TGTGCCAGCAGTTACTCACTGGGGGAGCAGTACTTC.

A single count supports this clonotype. The genes are TRBV29-1 and TRBJ2-1; possibly TRBD1 for D (5 bases). The CDR3 sequence is 14 residues long. Germline V lookup: CDR1 SQVTM, CDR2 ANQGSEA. The germline V and J ends were trimmed by 3 bases and 4 bases, with 13 bases remaining between them. The CDR3 DNA is TGCAGCGTTGAGTCCAGGGTGGGTTACAATGAGCAGTTCTTC. Its translation is CSVESRVGYNEQFF.

This clonotype was seen at least ten times. As DNA, the CDR3 is TGTGCCAGCAGCTTAGGGGGACTAGCGGCGAACGAGCAGTACTTC. Its translation: CASSLGGLAANEQYF. The genes are TRBV7-2 and TRBJ2-7, with 11 positions matching TRBD2. Losses at the gene ends were 1 base for V and 5 bases for J; bases not matched to a gene: 4. The CDR3 runs 15 residues. Germline CDR1 reads SGHTA; CDR2 reads FQGNSA.

This clonotype came up many times. The genes are TRBV20-1 and TRBJ2-1; TRBD2 aligns across 14 bases. Germline CDR1 is DFQATT and CDR2 is SNEGSKA (reference sequence). V shed 5 bases, J shed 6 bases, and the junction held 9 bases outside the gene matches. The CDR3 is 16 amino acids. The CDR3 spells CSAPTSGRAFRNEQFF. In DNA, the CDR3 is TGCAGTGCTCCGACTAGCGGGAGGGCCTTCCGCAATGAGCAGTTCTTC.

Only a few counts were recorded for this clonotype. This rearrangement joins TRBV14 to TRBJ1-2; the D gene is possibly TRBD1 (6 bases). This CDR3 contains 14 residues. The germline gives CDR1 SGHDN, CDR2 FVKESK. V lost 2 bases, J lost 4 bases, and 11 bases lay in between. CDR3 region: CASSQQTGTYGYTF. DNA for the CDR3: TGTGCCAGCAGCCAACAAACAGGGACCTATGGCTACACCTTC. The full variable domain, its missing parts supplied by reference TRBV14 and TRBJ1-2, is EAGVTQFPSHSVIEKGQTVTLRCDPISGHDNLYWYRRVMGKEIKFLLHFVKESKQDESGMPNNRFLAERTGGTYSTLKVQPAELEDSGVYFCASSQQTGTYGYTFGSGTRLTVV.

This chain connects TRBV20-1 to TRBJ2-5; TRBD2 aligns across 8 bases. The V gene's germline CDR1 is DFQATT and CDR2 SNEGSKA (reference sequence). This CDR3 is built from 13 residues. Trimming cost V 7 bases and J 5 bases; bases outside gene matches: 9. Written as DNA, the CDR3 is TGCAGTGTTCGGCGGGGGGAATGGGAGACCCAGTACTTC. Its protein product is CSVRRGEWETQYF.

The rearrangement uses TRBV28 and TRBJ2-1; D is possibly TRBD2 (6 bases). V was shortened by 0 bases and J by 0 bases, with 27 bases between the two germline ends. The CDR3 sequence is 22 residues long. Germline V CDR1 and CDR2: MDHEN, SYDVKM. This CDR3 is CASSLWRRYGVADSSSYNEQFF. The DNA of the CDR3 is TGTGCCAGCAGTTTATGGAGACGATATGGAGTAGCGGATTCGAGCTCCTACAATGAGCAGTTCTTC.

This sequence joins TRBV6-6 and TRBJ1-2, with D hard to call. The CDR3 contains 16 residues. Germline lookup yields CDR1 MNHNY and CDR2 SVGAGI (reference sequence). Trimming removed 1 base at V and 0 bases at J, with 12 bases between. CDR3 residues: CASSYLQIQSNYGYTF. The DNA of the CDR3 is TGTGCCAGCAGTTACTTACAGATCCAATCTAACTATGGCTACACCTTC.